This T cell receptor (beta chain) was retrieved from a study of cytomegalovirus exposure and HLA in healthy donors. Study-level information: About 85 million unique TCR sequences came from HLA-typed donors in an early release.

This clone was seen a handful of times. Its antigen is not known. Distinct nucleotide sequences in the sample also encode this CDR3. The CDR3 length is 13 residues. V was pared by 3 bases and J by 3 bases, with 0 bases of the junction left unmatched. Germline-derived CDR1 and CDR2 are KGHSH and LQKENI. Points from the study as a whole: In a later analysis, HLA-associated TCR beta chains were more clonally expanded than equally common others.

The study ran its PCR with 60 Vbeta and 13 Jbeta primers. The method was immunoSEQ multiplex PCR; TCRdb's version includes in-frame clones alone and lacks a portion of them. The table lists roughly 180,000 clones, approximately 80% of them singletons, with around 2.2% in the top ten. V and J are TRBV18 and TRBJ2-7; TRBD2 matches 9 bases. What was sequenced was PBMCs. The clonotype was recovered from a woman aged 18-35 years in good health and CMV-seropositive. The DNA of the CDR3 is TGTGCCAGCTCACCTAGCGGGGGCTACGAGCAGTACTTC. Its translation: CASSPSGGYEQYF.